This T cell receptor (beta chain) was identified during a study of regulatory T cells in long-lasting Graves disease. Regarding the study as a whole: Reduced TCR diversity was observed in persistent Graves' patients versus newly diagnosed patients.

The time point denotes: newly diagnosed GD, antithyroid drugs for less than 3 months. Extracted RNA from PBMCs served as the source of the TCR library. Peripheral blood, roughly 9.2 milliliters per patient, was collected in EDTA tubes. Per germline, CDR1 LGHDT and CDR2 YNNKEL (reference sequence). The CDR3 is 15 amino acids. The V gene lost 4 bases and the J gene lost 2 bases, with 13 bases spanning the gap. iRepertoire HTBI primers and Arm-PCR of CDR3 regions built TCR beta libraries. One entry per CDR3 protein results from TCRdb running MiXCR on the multiplex PCR reads. This sample has hundreds of thousands of distinct CDR3 sequences, with about 15% found just once. This clonotype occurred a few times. Its antigen is currently unknown. The same sample was also used in a study of T cells in Graves' hyperthyroidism and ophthalmopathy. That work contributes: Exclusions: uncontrolled infection, other autoimmune disease, pregnancy, lactation.

V usage is TRBV3-1 and J usage is TRBJ2-3; D uncertain. The sample consisted of peripheral blood mononuclear cells (PBMCs), taken at new diagnosis, from a patient treated with antithyroid drugs. The receptor comes from a woman between 35 and 50 years old with Graves disease. CDR3 in DNA: TGTGCCAGCAGCCTAAACACGGGTAACACAGATACGCAGTATTTT. Translated: CASSLNTGNTDTQYF.